This T cell receptor beta chain was retrieved from a study of beta chain features in type 1 diabetes. General study points: In every one of the four CD4+ subsets, TCRB CDR3s were moderately but significantly shorter in Type 1 diabetes patients.

In the case of this clone: Its antigen remains unidentified.

Averaging approximately 0.11 L, one heparinised blood draw was given by each donor. Every isolated RNA sample was fully reverse transcribed, so sequencing captured expressed TCRB transcripts. Produced via immunoSEQ multiplex PCR; TCRdb's table is partial and in-frame only. This sample has hundreds of thousands of clones, with over 12% found just once. This clonotype was obtained from a man between 18 and 29 years old with type 1 diabetes. Sequencing was done on a sample of naive CD4+ T cells from blood.

The DNA of the CDR3 is TGCAGCGTTGTCGAGAGGGGTACGAGAGAGCAGTACTTC. Protein product: CSVVERGTREQYF. This rearrangement joins TRBV29-1 to TRBJ2-7, with D tentatively TRBD1 or TRBD2 (5 bases each). The CDR3 spans 13 residues. Germline-derived CDR1 and CDR2 are SQVTM and ANQGSEA. V lost 4 bases to trimming and J lost 7 bases, with 17 bases between them.